This T cell receptor beta chain was identified in a study of CD8 T cells in ankylosing spondylitis. Findings and caveats of the study: Significantly higher representation of disease-linked clones was reported for matched ankylosing spondylitis synovial fluid. The study identified a TCR beta motif of under ten highly homologous variants that appeared characteristic of ankylosing spondylitis blood. Some of these motif variants have turned up before, in reports on reactive arthritis synovial fluid and blood.

This CDR3 has 17 residues. Trimming took 6 bases from V and 2 from J, leaving 24 bases between them. Germline V gene lookup returns CDR1 DFQATT and CDR2 SNEGSKA (reference sequence). TCRdb re-analysed the 5' RACE reads in MiXCR, keeping a single row per CDR3 protein. Here the sample spans roughly 240,000 distinct CDR3 sequences, 7% to 10% being singletons. This clonotype has ten or more counts. Its antigen is still unknown. The clonotype comes from a female donor with ankylosing spondylitis or in good health (not recorded which). J is TRBJ2-3 and V is TRBV20-1; perhaps D is TRBD1 or TRBD2 (7 bases each). The sequenced sample consisted of blood, either unsorted or a sorted T cell fraction (not recorded which). In nucleotides, the CDR3 is TGCAGTGCAAGGGACAGCGGGGACCTGATACTCACAGATACGCAGTATTTT. This codes for CSARDSGDLILTDTQYF.